This T cell receptor beta chain originates from a study of PD-1 blockade in classical Hodgkin lymphoma. Study results and caveats: A reduction in baseline TCR diversity was reportedly seen in newly diagnosed patients relative to healthy donors.

Noted time point: cycle 4 day 1 (C4D1), after five to seven weeks of nivolumab. All patients relapsed after autologous stem cell transplantation, and brentuximab vedotin exposure varied. Regarding this clone: What it recognizes is unknown.

The method was immunoSEQ multiplex PCR; TCRdb's version includes in-frame clones alone and lacks a portion of them. This table holds approximately 52,000 clones, around nine tenths found once. The V gene's germline CDR1 is MGHDK and CDR2 SYGVNS. Trimming removed 2 bases at V and 10 bases at J, with 9 bases between. The CDR3 totals 12 residues. The chain joins TRBV25-1 to TRBJ2-1; D gene uncertain. The starting material was peripheral blood mononuclear cells (PBMCs), obtained before the fourth cycle of nivolumab. This clonotype was obtained from a human donor with classical Hodgkin lymphoma. CDR3: CASSETGREQFF. The DNA of the CDR3 is TGTGCCAGCAGTGAAACGGGTCGGGAGCAGTTCTTC.